This T cell receptor beta chain stems from a study of blood T cell repertoires in COVID-19. Study overall: The samples span acute and convalescent COVID-19 from the United States, Italy and Spain. The analysed material was cDNA or gDNA that came from T cells, B-cell-depleted T cells, or PBMCs.

The table came from immunoSEQ multiplex PCR; TCRdb's copy has only in-frame clones and leaves some out. The repertoire holds about 180,000 clones, with roughly nine tenths as singletons. J was trimmed by 7 bases and V by 5 bases; bases with no gene match: 10. The CDR3 contains 15 residues. Looked up from germline, CDR1 is SGHRS and CDR2 is YFSETQ. The receptor was derived from a man aged 45-65 years with acute or convalescent COVID-19. The V gene is TRBV5-1, the J gene TRBJ1-2; 11 nucleotides line up with TRBD1. The sample comprised peripheral blood. The CDR3 DNA sequence: TGCGCCAGCAGTTACGGACAGGGGGCATCAGTTGGCTACACCTTC. This codes for CASSYGQGASVGYTF.